This T cell receptor beta chain was identified in a study of neurological immune-mediated disorders. Many counts were recorded for this clonotype. The V and J ends lost 4 bases and 5 bases, in that order; junction bases with no gene match: 5. CDR1 and CDR2 from the germline V gene are SGHRS and YFSETQ. The CDR3 runs 14 residues. Each CDR3 protein gets one entry after TCRdb re-called the 5' RACE reads with MiXCR. Of 35,000 to 40,000 distinct CDR3 sequences in the sample, more than 9% were seen once. This receptor was obtained from a woman aged 25 to 39 with HTLV-1-associated myelopathy (HAM/TSP). The V and J genes are TRBV5-1 and TRBJ1-1; TRBD1 matches at 10 bases. What was sequenced was CD4+ T cells from blood. The CDR3 protein is CASSTRDRGTEAFF. The CDR3 nucleotides read TGCGCCAGCAGCACCCGGGACAGGGGTACTGAAGCTTTCTTT.